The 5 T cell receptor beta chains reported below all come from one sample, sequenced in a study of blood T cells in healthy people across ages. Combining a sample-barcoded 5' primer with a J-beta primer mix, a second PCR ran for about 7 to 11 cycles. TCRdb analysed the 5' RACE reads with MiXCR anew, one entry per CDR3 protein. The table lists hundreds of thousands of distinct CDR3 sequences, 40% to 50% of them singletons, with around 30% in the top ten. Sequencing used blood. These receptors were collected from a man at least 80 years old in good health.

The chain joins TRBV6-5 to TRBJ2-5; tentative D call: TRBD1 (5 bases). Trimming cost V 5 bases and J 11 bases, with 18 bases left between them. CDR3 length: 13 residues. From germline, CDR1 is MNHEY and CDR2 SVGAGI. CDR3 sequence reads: CASSRSSGHEQYF. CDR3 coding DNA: TGTGCCAGCAGTCGCTCCTCAGGGCATGAGCAGTACTTC.

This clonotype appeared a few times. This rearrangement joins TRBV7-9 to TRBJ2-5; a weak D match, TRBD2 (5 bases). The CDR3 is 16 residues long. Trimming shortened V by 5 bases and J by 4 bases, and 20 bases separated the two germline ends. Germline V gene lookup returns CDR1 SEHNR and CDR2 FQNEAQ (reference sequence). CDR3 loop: CASSPLSTTLIETQYF. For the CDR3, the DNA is TGTGCCAGCAGCCCCCTATCGACTACCTTAATAGAGACCCAGTACTTC. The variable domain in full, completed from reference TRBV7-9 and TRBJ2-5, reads DTGVSQNPRHKITKRGQNVTFRCDPISEHNRLYWYRQTLGQGPEFLTYFQNEAQLEKSRLLSDRFSAERPKGSFSTLEIQRTEQGDSAMYLCASSPLSTTLIETQYFGPGTRLLVL.

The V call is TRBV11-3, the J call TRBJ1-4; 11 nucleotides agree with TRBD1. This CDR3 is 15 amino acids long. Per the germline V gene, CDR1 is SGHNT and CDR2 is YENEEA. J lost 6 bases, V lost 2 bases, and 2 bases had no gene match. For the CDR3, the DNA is TGTGCCAGCAGCTTAAGGGACAGGGGGGATGAAAAACTGTTTTTT. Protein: CASSLRDRGDEKLFF.

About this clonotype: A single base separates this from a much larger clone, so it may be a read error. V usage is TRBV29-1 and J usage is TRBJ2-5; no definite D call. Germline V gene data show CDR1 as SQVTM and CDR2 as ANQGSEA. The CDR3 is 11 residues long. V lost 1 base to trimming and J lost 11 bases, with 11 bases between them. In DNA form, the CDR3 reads TGCAGCGTTGAAGTAGCAGTTGAGCAGTACTTC. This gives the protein CSVEVAVEQYF.

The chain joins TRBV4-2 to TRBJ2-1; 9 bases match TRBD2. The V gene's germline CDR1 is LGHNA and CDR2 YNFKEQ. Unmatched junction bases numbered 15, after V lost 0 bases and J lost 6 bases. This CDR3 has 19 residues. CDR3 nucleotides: TGTGCCAGCAGCCAAGACCAAGGCGGGGGGGCCGTTTTTGTCAATGAGCAGTTCTTC. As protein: CASSQDQGGGAVFVNEQFF.